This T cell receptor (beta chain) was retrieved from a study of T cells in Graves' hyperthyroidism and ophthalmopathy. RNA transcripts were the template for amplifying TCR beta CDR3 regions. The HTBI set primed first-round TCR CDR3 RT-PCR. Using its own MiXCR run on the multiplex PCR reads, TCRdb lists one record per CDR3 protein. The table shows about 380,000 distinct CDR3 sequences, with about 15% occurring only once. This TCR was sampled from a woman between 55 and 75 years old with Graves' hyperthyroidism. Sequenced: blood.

This CDR3 is CASSQGVTGTTNGYTF. CDR3 bases: TGTGCCAGCAGCCAGGGGGTGACAGGGACGACGAACGGCTACACCTTC. The chain links TRBV3-1 to TRBJ1-2; 7 bases line up with TRBD1. This CDR3 is built from 16 residues. CDR1 and CDR2 (germline): LGHDT, YNNKEL (reference sequence). The V gene end was trimmed by 3 bases and the J gene end by 8 bases; junction bases not matched to a gene: 15.